This T cell receptor (beta chain) was sequenced during a study of blood T cell repertoires in COVID-19. Libraries were prepared by immunoSEQ multiplex PCR; TCRdb keeps only in-frame clonotypes and omits some of them. The sample yields more than 100,000 clones, about 90% seen once. The TCR sequence derives from a human donor in a cohort sampled during active COVID-19. The sequenced sample was peripheral blood.

DNA for the CDR3: TGTGCCAGCAGTGGTACTTCCTACGAGCAGTACTTC. Its protein is CASSGTSYEQYF. The genes are TRBV25-1 and TRBJ2-7; D gene unclear. CDR3 size: 12 residues. Germline-derived CDR1 and CDR2 are MGHDK and SYGVNS. Between the trimmed V and J ends, which lost 4 bases and 1 base, there was a span of 5 bases.